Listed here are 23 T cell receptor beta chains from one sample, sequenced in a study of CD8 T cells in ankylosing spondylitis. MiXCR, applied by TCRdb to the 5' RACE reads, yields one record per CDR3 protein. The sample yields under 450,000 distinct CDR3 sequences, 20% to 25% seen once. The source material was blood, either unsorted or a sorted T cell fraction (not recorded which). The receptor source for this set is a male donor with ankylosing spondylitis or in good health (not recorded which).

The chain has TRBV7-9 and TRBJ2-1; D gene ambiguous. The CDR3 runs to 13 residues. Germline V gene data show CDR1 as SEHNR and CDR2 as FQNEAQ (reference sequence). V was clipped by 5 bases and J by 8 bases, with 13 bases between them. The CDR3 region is CASSPPLDHEQFF. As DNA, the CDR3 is TGTGCCAGCAGCCCCCCCCTAGATCATGAGCAGTTCTTC.

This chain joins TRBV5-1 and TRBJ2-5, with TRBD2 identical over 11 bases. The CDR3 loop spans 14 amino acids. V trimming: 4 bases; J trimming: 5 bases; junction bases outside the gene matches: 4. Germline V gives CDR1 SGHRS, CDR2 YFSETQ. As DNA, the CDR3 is TGCGCCAGCAGCGGGACTAGCGGAGGGGAGACCCAGTACTTC. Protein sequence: CASSGTSGGETQYF.

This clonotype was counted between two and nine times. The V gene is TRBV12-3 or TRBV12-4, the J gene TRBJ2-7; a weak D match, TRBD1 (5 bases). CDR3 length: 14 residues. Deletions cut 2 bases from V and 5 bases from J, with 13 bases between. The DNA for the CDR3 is TGTGCCAGCAGTTTAAGCCCAGGGTTTAACGAGCAGTACTTC. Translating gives CASSLSPGFNEQYF.

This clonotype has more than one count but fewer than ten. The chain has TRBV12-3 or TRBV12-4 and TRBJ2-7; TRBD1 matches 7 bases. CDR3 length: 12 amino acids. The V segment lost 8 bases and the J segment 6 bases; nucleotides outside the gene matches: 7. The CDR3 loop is CASQQGWREQYF. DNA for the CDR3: TGTGCCAGCCAACAGGGGTGGCGCGAGCAGTACTTC.

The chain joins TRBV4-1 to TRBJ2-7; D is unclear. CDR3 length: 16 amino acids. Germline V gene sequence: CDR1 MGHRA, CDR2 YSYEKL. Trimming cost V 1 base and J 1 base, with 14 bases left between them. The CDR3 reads CASSQGVGILSYEQYF. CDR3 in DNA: TGCGCCAGCAGCCAAGGGGTAGGGATTTTGTCCTACGAGCAGTACTTC.

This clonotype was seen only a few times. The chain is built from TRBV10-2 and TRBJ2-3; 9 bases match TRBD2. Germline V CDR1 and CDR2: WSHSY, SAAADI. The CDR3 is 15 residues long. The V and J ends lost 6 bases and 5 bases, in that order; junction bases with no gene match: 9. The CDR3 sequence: CASSPAGGAGDTQYF. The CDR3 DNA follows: TGCGCCAGCAGCCCGGCGGGGGGGGCTGGAGATACGCAGTATTTT.

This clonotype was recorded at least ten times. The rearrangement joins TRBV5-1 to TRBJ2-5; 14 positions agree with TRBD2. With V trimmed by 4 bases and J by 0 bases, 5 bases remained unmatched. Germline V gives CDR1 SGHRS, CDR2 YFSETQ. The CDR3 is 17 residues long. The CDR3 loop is CASSVGLAGVYQETQYF. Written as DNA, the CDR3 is TGCGCCAGCAGCGTGGGACTAGCGGGGGTGTACCAAGAGACCCAGTACTTC.

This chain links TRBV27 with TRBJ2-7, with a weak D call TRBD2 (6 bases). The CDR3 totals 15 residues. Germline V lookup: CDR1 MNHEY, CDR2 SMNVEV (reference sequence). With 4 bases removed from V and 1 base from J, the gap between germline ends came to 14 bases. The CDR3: CASSYSGEGSYEQYF. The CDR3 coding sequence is TGTGCCAGCAGTTATTCGGGGGAAGGGTCCTACGAGCAGTACTTC.

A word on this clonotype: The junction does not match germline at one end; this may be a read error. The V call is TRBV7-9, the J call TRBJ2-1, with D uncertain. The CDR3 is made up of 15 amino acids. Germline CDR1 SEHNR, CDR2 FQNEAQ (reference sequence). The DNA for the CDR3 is TGTGCCAGCAGCTTAGCCAGTCCCTTGTACAATGAGCTGTTCTTC. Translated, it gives CASSLASPLYNELFF.

The CDR3 region is CASSPGSSPTYEQYF. The CDR3 bases are TGTGCCAGCAGCCCTGGGTCTTCACCGACCTACGAGCAGTACTTC. V usage is TRBV7-9 and J usage is TRBJ2-7; the D is unclear. The CDR3 has 15 amino acids. Trimming shortened V by 5 bases and J by 2 bases, and 16 bases separated the two germline ends. Germline V gene sequence: CDR1 SEHNR, CDR2 FQNEAQ (reference sequence). The entire variable domain, with the rest obtained from reference TRBV7-9 and TRBJ2-7, is as follows: DTGVSQNPRHKITKRGQNVTFRCDPISEHNRLYWYRQTLGQGPEFLTYFQNEAQLEKSRLLSDRFSAERPKGSFSTLEIQRTEQGDSAMYLCASSPGSSPTYEQYFGPGTRLTVT.

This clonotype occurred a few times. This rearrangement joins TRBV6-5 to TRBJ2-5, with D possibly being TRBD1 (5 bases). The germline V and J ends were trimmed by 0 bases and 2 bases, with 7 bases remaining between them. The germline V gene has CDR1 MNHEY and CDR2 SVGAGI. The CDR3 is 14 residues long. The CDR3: CASSYSGQQETQYF. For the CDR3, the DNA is TGTGCCAGCAGTTACTCGGGGCAGCAAGAGACCCAGTACTTC.

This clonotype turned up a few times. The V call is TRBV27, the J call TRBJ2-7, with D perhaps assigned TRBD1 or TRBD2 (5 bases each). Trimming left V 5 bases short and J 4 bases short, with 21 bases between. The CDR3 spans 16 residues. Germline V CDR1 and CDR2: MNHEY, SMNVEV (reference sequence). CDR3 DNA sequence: TGTGCCAGCAGTCTGCGGGTGGAACAGGTCTCTTACGAGCAGTACTTC. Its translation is CASSLRVEQVSYEQYF.

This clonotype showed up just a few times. DNA of the CDR3: TGTGCCAGTTACAGGGGGCGCGGGTCCACTGAAGCTTTCTTT. Translated, it gives CASYRGRGSTEAFF. The rearrangement uses TRBV6-1 and TRBJ1-1, with 9 bases lining up with TRBD1. The CDR3 consists of 14 residues. Trimming took 9 bases from V and 4 from J; bases not matched to a gene: 9. From germline, CDR1 is MNHNS and CDR2 SASEGT.

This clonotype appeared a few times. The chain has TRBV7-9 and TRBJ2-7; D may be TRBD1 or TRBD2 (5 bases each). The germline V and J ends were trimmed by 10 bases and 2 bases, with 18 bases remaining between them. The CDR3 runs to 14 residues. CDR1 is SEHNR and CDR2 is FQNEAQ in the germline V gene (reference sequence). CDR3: CAIPRGADTYEQYF. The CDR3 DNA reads TGTGCCATCCCCAGAGGGGCGGACACCTACGAGCAGTACTTC.

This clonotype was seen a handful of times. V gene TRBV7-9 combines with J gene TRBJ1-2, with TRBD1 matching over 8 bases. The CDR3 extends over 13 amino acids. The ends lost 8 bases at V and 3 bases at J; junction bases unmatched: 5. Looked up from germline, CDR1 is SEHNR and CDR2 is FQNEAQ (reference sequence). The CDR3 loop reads CASRPGGDYGYTF. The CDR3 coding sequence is TGTGCCAGCCGTCCAGGGGGCGACTATGGCTACACCTTC.

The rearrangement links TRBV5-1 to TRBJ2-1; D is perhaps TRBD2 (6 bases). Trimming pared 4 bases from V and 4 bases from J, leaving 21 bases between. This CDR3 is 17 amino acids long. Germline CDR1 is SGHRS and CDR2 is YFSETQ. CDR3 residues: CASSPREAEMFYNEQFF. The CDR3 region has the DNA TGCGCCAGCAGCCCGCGGGAAGCGGAAATGTTTTACAATGAGCAGTTCTTC.

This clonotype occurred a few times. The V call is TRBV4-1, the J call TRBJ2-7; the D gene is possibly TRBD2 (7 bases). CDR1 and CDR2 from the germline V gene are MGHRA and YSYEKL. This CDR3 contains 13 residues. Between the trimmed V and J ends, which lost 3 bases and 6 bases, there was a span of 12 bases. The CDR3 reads CASSHRGGGEQYF. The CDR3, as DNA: TGCGCCAGCAGCCACCGGGGAGGGGGCGAGCAGTACTTC.

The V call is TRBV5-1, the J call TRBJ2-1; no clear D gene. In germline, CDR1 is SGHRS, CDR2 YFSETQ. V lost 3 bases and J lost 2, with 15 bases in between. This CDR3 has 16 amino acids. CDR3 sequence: CASSSWSPAPYNEQFF. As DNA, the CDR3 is TGCGCCAGCAGCTCCTGGTCCCCGGCACCCTACAATGAGCAGTTCTTC.

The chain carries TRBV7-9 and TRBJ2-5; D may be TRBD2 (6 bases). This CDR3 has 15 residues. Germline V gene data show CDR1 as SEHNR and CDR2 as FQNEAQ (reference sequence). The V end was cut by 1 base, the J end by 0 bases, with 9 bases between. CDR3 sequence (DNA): TGTGCCAGCAGCTTAGTAGCGGACTACCAAGAGACCCAGTACTTC. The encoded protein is CASSLVADYQETQYF.

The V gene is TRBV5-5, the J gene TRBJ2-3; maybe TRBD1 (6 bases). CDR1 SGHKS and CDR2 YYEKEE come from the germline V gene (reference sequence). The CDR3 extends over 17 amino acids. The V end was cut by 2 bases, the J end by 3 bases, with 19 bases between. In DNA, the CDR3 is TGTGCCAGCAGCTTACATACAGGGCTATCATGGACAGATACGCAGTATTTT. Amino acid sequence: CASSLHTGLSWTDTQYF.

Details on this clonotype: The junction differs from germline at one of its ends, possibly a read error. Here the CDR3 DNA reads TGTGCCAGCAGCTTAGTGAGCAGTCCAGATACGCTGTATTTT. Translating gives CASSLVSSPDTLYF. The rearrangement links TRBV7-9 to TRBJ2-3; D not resolved. Germline lookup yields CDR1 SEHNR and CDR2 FQNEAQ (reference sequence). CDR3 length: 14 amino acids.

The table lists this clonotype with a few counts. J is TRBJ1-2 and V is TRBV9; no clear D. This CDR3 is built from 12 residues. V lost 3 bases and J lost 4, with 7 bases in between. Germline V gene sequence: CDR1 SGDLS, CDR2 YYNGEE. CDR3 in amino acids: CASSGTSYGYTF. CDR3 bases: TGTGCCAGCAGCGGGACTTCCTATGGCTACACCTTC.

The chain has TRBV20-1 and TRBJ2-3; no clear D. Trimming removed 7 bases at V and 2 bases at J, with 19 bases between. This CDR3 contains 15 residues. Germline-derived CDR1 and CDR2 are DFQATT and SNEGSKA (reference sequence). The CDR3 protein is CSVLTLSRATDTQYF. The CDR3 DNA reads TGCAGTGTTCTAACCCTTAGTCGGGCCACAGATACGCAGTATTTT.